This T cell receptor (beta chain) was identified in a study of shared clonotypes between healthy human individuals. This CDR3 spans 15 amino acids. V shed 2 bases and J 6 bases; nucleotides not matched to a gene: 8. Germline V gives CDR1 KGHSH, CDR2 LQKENI. The data were produced by immunoSEQ multiplex PCR, yet TCRdb's version contains in-frame clones alone and is incomplete. The data hold 2,500,000 or so clones, with approximately 93% observed a single time. This sequence was found in a man between 18 and 29 years old in good health. Some clones in this sample may be carry-over from other donors' samples. This chain joins TRBV18 and TRBJ2-7; 9 bases are shared with TRBD1. Sequenced sample: naive CD4+ T cells from PBMCs. The subset: CD45RA+ positively selected. The CDR3 reads CASSPTPGTGPEQYF. The CDR3, as DNA: TGTGCCAGCTCACCAACTCCCGGGACAGGGCCCGAGCAGTACTTC.